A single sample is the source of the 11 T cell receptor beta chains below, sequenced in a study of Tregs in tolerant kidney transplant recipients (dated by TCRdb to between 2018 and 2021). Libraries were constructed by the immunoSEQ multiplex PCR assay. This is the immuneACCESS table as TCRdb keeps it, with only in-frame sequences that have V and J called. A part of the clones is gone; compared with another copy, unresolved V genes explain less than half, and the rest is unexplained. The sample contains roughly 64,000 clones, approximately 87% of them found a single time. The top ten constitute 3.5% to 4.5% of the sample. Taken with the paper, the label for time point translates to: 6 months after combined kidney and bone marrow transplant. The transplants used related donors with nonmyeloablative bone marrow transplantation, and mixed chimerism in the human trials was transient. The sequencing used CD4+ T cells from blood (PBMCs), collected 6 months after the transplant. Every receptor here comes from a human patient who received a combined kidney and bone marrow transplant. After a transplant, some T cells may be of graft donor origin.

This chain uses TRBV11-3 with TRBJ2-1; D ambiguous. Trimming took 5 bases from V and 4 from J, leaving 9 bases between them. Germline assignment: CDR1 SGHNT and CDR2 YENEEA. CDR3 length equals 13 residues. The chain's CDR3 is CASSPRLYNEQFF. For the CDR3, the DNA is TGTGCCAGCAGCCCACGGTTATACAATGAGCAGTTCTTC.

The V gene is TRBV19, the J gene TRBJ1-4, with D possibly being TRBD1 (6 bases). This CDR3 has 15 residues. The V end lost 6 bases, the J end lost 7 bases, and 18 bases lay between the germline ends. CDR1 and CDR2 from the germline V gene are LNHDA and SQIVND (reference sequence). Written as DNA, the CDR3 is TGTGCCAGTAGCACCGGGACAAATGACGCTGAAAAACTGTTTTTT. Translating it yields CASSTGTNDAEKLFF.

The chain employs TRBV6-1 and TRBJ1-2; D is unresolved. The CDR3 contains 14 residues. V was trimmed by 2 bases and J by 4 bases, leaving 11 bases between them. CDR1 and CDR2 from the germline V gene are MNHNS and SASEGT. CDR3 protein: CASSEKVRGYGYTF. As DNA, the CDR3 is TGTGCCAGCAGTGAAAAGGTCAGAGGCTATGGCTACACCTTC.

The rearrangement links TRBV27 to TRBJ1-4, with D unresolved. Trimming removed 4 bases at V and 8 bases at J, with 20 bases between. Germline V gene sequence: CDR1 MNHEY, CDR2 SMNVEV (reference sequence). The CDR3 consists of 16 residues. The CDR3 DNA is TGTGCCAGCAGTTCCCTTCTTCGGCTCAGGTCGGAAAAACTGTTTTTT. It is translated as CASSSLLRLRSEKLFF.

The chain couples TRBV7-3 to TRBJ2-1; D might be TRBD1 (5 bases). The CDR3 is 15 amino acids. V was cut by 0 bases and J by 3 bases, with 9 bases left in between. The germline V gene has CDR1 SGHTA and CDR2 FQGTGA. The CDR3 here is CASSLTARDYNEQFF. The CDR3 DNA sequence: TGTGCCAGCAGCTTAACGGCCAGGGACTACAATGAGCAGTTCTTC.

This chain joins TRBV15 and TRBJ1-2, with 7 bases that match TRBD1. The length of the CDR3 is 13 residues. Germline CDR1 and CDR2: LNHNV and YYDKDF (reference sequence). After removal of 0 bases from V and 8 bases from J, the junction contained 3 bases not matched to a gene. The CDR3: CATSRDRGLGYTF. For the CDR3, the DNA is TGTGCCACCAGCAGAGATAGGGGGCTCGGCTACACCTTC.

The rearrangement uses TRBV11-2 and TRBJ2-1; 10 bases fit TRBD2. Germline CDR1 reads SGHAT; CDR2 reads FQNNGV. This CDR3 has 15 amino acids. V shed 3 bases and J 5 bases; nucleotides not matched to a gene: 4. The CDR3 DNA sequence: TGTGCCAGCAGCTTCGCTAGCGGGAGAAACAATGAGCAGTTCTTC. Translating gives CASSFASGRNNEQFF.

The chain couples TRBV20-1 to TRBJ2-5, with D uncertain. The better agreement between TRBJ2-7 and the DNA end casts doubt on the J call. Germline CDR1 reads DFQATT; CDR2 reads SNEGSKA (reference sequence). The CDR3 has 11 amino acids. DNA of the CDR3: TGCAGTGCTAGACTAGTCTACGAGCAGTACTTC. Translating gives CSARLVYEQYF.

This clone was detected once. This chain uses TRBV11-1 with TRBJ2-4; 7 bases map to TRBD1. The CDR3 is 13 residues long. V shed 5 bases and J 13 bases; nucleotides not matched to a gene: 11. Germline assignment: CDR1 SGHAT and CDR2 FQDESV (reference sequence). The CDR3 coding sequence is TGTGCCAGCAGCCTTGGGACAGCATCCTTCCAGTACTTC. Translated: CASSLGTASFQYF.

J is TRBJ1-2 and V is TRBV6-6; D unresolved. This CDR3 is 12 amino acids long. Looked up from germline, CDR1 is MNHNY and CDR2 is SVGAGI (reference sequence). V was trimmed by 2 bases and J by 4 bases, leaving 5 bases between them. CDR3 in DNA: TGTGCCAGCAGTTACCCCAGCTATGGCTACACCTTC. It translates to CASSYPSYGYTF.

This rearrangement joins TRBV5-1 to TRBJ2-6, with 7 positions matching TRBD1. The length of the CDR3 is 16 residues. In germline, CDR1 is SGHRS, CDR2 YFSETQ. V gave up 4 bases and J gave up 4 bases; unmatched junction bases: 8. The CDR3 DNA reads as TGCGCCAGCAGCAAAGGGGGCATAAACGGGGCCAACGTCCTGACTTTC. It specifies CASSKGGINGANVLTF.